This T cell receptor beta chain was sequenced during a study of response to subunit inactivated influenza vaccine. The CDR3 extends over 14 amino acids. Germline V lookup: CDR1 SGHVS, CDR2 FNYEAQ. The V segment lost 5 bases and the J segment 6 bases; nucleotides outside the gene matches: 7. A few counts support this clonotype. Its antigen is not identified. Study-wide points: With each seasonal influenza vaccination, the authors suggested, few new T cells are recruited.

TCRdb re-called the RT-PCR reads through MiXCR, storing one row per CDR3 protein. The sample has 610,000 or so distinct CDR3 sequences, 14% seen once; the top ten hold 11%. This rearrangement joins TRBV7-6 to TRBJ2-7; TRBD1 agrees at 10 bases. The sequencing here drew on PBMCs from blood, taken roughly 12 days after vaccination. The sequence derives from a man over 45 who received an inactivated influenza vaccine. This CDR3 reads CASSRGTGESEQYF. The CDR3 coding sequence is TGTGCCAGCAGCCGCGGGACAGGGGAAAGCGAGCAGTACTTC. Full variable domain (remainder filled in from reference TRBV7-6 and TRBJ2-7): GAGVSQSPRYKVTKRGQDVALRCDPISGHVSLYWYRQALGQGPEFLTYFNYEAQQDKSGLPNDRFSAERPEGSISTLTIQRTEQRDSAMYRCASSRGTGESEQYFGPGTRLTVT.